One sample yielded the 10 T cell receptor beta chains listed below, sequenced in a study of T cells in Graves' hyperthyroidism and ophthalmopathy. RNA transcripts were the template for amplifying TCR beta CDR3 regions. The primer set for the first-round RT-PCR of the TCR CDR3 was HTBI. TCRdb fed the multiplex PCR reads into MiXCR, producing one record per CDR3 protein. Among roughly 500,000 distinct CDR3 sequences, 46% were seen once, and the ten largest hold approximately 44%. The sample was peripheral blood or thyroid tissue (not recorded which). The receptors were gathered from an adult woman with Graves' disease, either hyperthyroidism or ophthalmopathy (not recorded which).

J is TRBJ2-7 and V is TRBV9; D possibly corresponds to TRBD1 (6 bases). The V and J ends lost 4 bases and 2 bases respectively, with 16 bases between them. Germline CDR1 is SGDLS and CDR2 is YYNGEE. The CDR3 spans 15 residues. DNA of the CDR3: TGTGCCAGCAGCCCCTCAGGGGTAGGCACCTACGAGCAGTACTTC. It yields the protein CASSPSGVGTYEQYF. The whole variable domain, filled in from reference TRBV9 and TRBJ2-7, reads DSGVTQTPKHLITATGQRVTLRCSPRSGDLSVYWYQQSLDQGLQFLIQYYNGEERAKGNILERFSAQQFPDLHSELNLSSLELGDSALYFCASSPSGVGTYEQYFGPGTRLTVT.

This clonotype was seen a handful of times. The V gene is TRBV28, the J gene TRBJ2-2; 7 bases agree with TRBD2. Germline trimming cut 7 bases from V and 5 bases from J; bases unmatched to any gene: 10. Germline values: CDR1 MDHEN, CDR2 SYDVKM. The length of the CDR3 is 15 residues. This CDR3 reads CASTVTAGVTGELFF. The CDR3 DNA sequence: TGTGCCAGCACTGTTACGGCGGGAGTGACCGGGGAGCTGTTTTTT.

This clonotype came up many times. A much more abundant neighbour one base away suggests this may be a read error. This chain connects TRBV2 to TRBJ1-2; D is unresolved. The CDR3 has 14 residues. Germline CDR1 reads SNHLY; CDR2 reads FYNNEI. DNA of the CDR3: TGTGCCAACAGTACGGGAAGGACTAACTATGGCTACACCTTC. It encodes CANSTGRTNYGYTF.

The table lists this clonotype with many counts. V usage is TRBV7-2 and J usage is TRBJ1-2; 10 nucleotides match TRBD1. The CDR3 covers 15 residues. J lost 7 bases, V lost 5 bases, and 10 bases had no gene match. Germline CDR1 SGHTA, CDR2 FQGNSA. In DNA form, the CDR3 reads TGTGCCAGCAGCCCCGACAGGGGGCGCGCGGGTGGCTACACCTTC. Protein sequence: CASSPDRGRAGGYTF.

The chain couples TRBV7-3 to TRBJ1-3; D ambiguous. Germline V lookup: CDR1 SGHTA, CDR2 FQGTGA. V shed 5 bases and J shed 0 bases, with 14 bases lying between them. CDR3 length: 16 residues. CDR3 sequence reads: CASSQGIGHSGNTIYF. The CDR3 DNA follows: TGTGCCAGCAGCCAAGGTATAGGCCACTCTGGAAACACCATATATTTT.

This clonotype was found many times. The chain carries TRBV12-3 or TRBV12-4 and TRBJ2-5; possible D gene TRBD2, 6 bases. The CDR3 has 13 amino acids. V was shortened by 6 bases and J by 2 bases, with 10 bases between the two germline ends. CDR3 region: CASSFGLQETQYF. CDR3 nucleotide sequence: TGTGCCAGCAGCTTCGGACTACAAGAGACCCAGTACTTC.

The rearrangement uses TRBV20-1 and TRBJ2-5; D perhaps matches TRBD1 (6 bases). V gave up 5 bases and J gave up 2 bases, with 12 bases separating them. CDR3 length equals 13 residues. CDR1 is DFQATT, CDR2 SNEGSKA, per germline (reference sequence). The CDR3 DNA follows: TGCAGTGCTTTTCCACAGGGTCAAGAGACCCAGTACTTC. It is translated as CSAFPQGQETQYF.

This clonotype was detected many times. The V call is TRBV12-3 or TRBV12-4, the J call TRBJ1-6, with D uncertain. The CDR3 totals 14 residues. Between the trimmed V and J ends, which lost 4 bases and 8 bases, there was a span of 12 bases. The CDR3 protein is CASSSGWTYSPLHF. The CDR3 nucleotides are TGTGCCAGCAGTTCGGGGTGGACCTATTCACCCCTCCACTTT.

The gene calls are TRBV7-9 and TRBJ2-7, with 10 bases identical to TRBD1. V lost 5 bases, J lost 3 bases, and 16 bases stayed unmatched. This CDR3 is 18 amino acids long. CDR1 SEHNR and CDR2 FQNEAQ come from the germline V gene (reference sequence). CDR3 region: CASSRIVRRDRGIYEQYF. Written as DNA, the CDR3 is TGTGCCAGCAGCCGTATAGTCAGGCGGGACAGGGGCATCTACGAGCAGTACTTC.

The chain is built from TRBV7-6 and TRBJ1-4; TRBD1 is a possible D gene (5 bases). Germline loops: CDR1 SGHVS, CDR2 FNYEAQ. Trimming left V 1 base short and J 8 bases short, with 14 bases between. The CDR3 has 15 residues. The CDR3, as DNA: TGTGCCAGCAGCTTAGAGGCGGGGGAATGCGAAAAACTGTTTTTT. Residues: CASSLEAGECEKLFF.